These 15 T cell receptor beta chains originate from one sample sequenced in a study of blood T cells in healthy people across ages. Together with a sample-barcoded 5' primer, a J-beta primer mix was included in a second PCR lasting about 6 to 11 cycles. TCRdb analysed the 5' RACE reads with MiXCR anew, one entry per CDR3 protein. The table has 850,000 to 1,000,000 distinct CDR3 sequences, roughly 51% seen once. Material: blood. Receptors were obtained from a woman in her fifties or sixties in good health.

CDR3 sequence reads: CASSLWTSGPQDTQYF. CDR3 DNA: TGTGCCAGCAGCTTGTGGACTAGCGGCCCCCAAGATACGCAGTATTTT. The rearrangement links TRBV5-5 to TRBJ2-3, with 10 bases fitting TRBD2. The CDR3 sequence is 16 residues long. CDR1 is SGHKS and CDR2 is YYEKEE in the germline V gene (reference sequence). Trimming removed 1 base from V and 5 bases from J; junction bases left unmatched: 7.

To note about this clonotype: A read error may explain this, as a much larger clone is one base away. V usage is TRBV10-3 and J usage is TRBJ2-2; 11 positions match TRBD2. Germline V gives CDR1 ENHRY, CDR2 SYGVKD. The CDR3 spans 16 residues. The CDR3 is CAIRPKLAGVTGGLFF. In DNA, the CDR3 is TGTGCCATCAGGCCTAAACTAGCGGGAGTAACCGGGGGGCTGTTTTTT.

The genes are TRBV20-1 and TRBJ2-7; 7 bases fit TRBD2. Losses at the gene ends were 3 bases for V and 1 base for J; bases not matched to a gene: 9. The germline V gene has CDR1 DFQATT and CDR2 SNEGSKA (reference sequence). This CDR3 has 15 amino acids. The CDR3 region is CSARYLAVESYEQYF. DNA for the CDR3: TGCAGTGCTAGGTATCTAGCGGTCGAATCCTACGAGCAGTACTTC.

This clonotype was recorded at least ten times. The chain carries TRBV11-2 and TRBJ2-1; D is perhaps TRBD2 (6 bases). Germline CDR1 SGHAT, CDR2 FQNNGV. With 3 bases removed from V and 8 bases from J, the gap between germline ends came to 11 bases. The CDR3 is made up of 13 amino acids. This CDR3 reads CASSFNWGDEQFF. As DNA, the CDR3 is TGTGCCAGCAGCTTTAATTGGGGGGATGAGCAGTTCTTC.

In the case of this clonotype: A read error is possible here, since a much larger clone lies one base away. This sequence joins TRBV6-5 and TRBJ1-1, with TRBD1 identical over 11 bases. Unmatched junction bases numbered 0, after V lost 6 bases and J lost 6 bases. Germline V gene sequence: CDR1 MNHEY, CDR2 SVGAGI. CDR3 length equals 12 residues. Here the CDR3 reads CASRGQGAEAFF. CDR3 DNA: TGTGCCAGCAGGGGACAGGGGGCTGAAGCTTTCTTT.

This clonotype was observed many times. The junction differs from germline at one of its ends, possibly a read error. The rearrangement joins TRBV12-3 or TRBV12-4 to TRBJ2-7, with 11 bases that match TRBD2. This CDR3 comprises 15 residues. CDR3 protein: CASSLLAGVSYEQYF. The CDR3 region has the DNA TGCGCCAGCAGCCTACTAGCGGGAGTATCTTACGAGCAGTACTTC.

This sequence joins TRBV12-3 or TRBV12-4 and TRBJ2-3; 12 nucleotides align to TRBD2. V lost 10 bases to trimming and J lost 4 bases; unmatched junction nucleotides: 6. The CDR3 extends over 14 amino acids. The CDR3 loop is CATTTSGSPDTQYF. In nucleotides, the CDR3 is TGTGCCACCACGACTAGCGGGAGCCCAGATACGCAGTATTTT.

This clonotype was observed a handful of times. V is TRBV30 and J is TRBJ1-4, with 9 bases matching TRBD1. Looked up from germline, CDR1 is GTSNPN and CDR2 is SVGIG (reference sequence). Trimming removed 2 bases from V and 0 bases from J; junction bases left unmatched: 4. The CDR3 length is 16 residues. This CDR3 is CAWSKDRGPTNEKLFF. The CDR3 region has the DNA TGTGCCTGGAGTAAGGACAGGGGACCAACTAATGAAAAACTGTTTTTT.

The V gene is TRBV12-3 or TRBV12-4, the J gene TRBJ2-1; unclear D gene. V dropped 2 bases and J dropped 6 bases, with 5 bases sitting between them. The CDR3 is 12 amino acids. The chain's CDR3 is CASSLSSNEQFF. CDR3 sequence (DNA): TGTGCCAGCAGTTTATCGTCCAATGAGCAGTTCTTC.

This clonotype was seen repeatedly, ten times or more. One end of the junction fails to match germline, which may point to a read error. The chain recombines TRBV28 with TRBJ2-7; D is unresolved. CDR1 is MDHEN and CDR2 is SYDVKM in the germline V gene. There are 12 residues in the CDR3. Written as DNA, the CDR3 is TGCGCCAGCAGCTTTACGTCCTACGAGCAGTACTTC. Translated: CASSFTSYEQYF.

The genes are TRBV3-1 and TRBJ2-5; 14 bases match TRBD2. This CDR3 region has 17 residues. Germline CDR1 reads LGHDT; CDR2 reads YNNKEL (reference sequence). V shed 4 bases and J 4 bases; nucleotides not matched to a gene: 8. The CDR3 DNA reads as TGTGCCAGCAGCCCGGGACTAGCGGGAGTGGGACGAGAGACCCAGTACTTC. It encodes CASSPGLAGVGRETQYF.

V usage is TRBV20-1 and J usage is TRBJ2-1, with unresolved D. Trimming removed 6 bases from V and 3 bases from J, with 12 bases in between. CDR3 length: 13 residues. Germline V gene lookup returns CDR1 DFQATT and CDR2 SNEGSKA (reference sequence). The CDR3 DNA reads TGCAGTGCAGGCGGAAAAATCTACAATGAGCAGTTCTTC. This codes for CSAGGKIYNEQFF.

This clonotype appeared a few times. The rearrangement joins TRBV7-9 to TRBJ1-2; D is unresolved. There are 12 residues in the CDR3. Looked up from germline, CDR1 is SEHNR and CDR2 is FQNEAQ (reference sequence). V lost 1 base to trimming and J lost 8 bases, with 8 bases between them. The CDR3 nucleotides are TGTGCCAGCAGCTTAGAGGCAGACGGCTACACCTTC. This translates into CASSLEADGYTF.

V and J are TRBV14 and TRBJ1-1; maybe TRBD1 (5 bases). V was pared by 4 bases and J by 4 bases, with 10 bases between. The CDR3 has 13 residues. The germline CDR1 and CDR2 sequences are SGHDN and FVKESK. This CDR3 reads CASSPLRATEAFF. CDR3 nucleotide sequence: TGTGCCAGCAGCCCCCTCAGGGCCACTGAAGCTTTCTTT.

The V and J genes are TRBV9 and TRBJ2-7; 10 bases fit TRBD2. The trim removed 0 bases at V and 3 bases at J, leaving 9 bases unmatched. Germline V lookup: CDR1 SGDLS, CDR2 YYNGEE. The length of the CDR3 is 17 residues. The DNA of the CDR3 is TGTGCCAGCAGCGTAGAAGCGGGAGGGCGCAATAGCTACGAGCAGTACTTC. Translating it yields CASSVEAGGRNSYEQYF.